This TCR beta chain was documented in a study of T-cell reconstitution after alpha-beta-depleted transplantation in children. Study-level results: When one year had passed after transplant, most T-cell counts and diversity came from newly produced T cells. Several hundred graft clones that had expanded were reportedly the source of alpha-beta T cells about two months after transplant. TCRbeta diversity was high at day 60 in some patients (a result of surviving recipient T cells and thymic progenitors).

Preparation of the TCRbeta library used unique molecular identifiers. TCRdb re-analysed the PCR reads in MiXCR, keeping a single row per CDR3 protein. The repertoire consists of about 250,000 distinct CDR3 sequences, with 20% to 30% occurring once and the leading ten covering about 4.8%. CDR3 length: 13 amino acids. CDR1 is KGHDR, CDR2 SFDVKD, per germline. On this clonotype itself: Its antigen remains unknown. Compared with germline, one end of the junction differs, possibly owing to a read error.

The source of this sequence is a female patient under 10 years old who had a stem cell transplant for congenital amegakaryocytic thrombocytopenia, so the T cells may come from the graft donor. The source was PBMCs, mostly from graft donor cells, collected 360 days after TCRalphabeta/CD19-depleted stem cell transplant. The chain joins TRBV24-1 to TRBJ2-1, with TRBD1 identical over 8 bases. CDR3 residues: CATSIIQGGEQSF. The CDR3 DNA follows: TGTGCCACCAGTATAATACAGGGGGGTGAGCAGTCCTTC.